The 22 T cell receptor beta chains in this list originate from one sample, sequenced in a study of T cells in localized non-small cell lung cancer (dated by TCRdb to 2020 to 2021). Library preparation employed the immunoSEQ multiplex PCR assay. TCRdb re-hosts the immuneACCESS table, in-frame sequences only. Its copies lack some clones; in the studies checked, an unresolved V gene accounts for under half of them, and the cause for the rest is not known. The sample table holds 25,000 to 35,000 clones, of which 85% to 95% were seen once. The top ten constitute about 0.7% of the sample. The material sequenced was peripheral blood, taken before any cancer treatment. The receptors shown here come from a woman between 35 and 70 years old with stage I lung adenocarcinoma.

This chain joins TRBV2 and TRBJ2-1; either TRBD1 or TRBD2 may fit D (6 bases each). Germline V CDR1 and CDR2: SNHLY, FYNNEI. The CDR3 sequence is 13 residues long. V was clipped by 5 bases and J by 7 bases, with 12 bases between them. CDR3 sequence: CASSMEGGNEQFF. The CDR3 DNA is TGTGCCAGCAGTATGGAGGGGGGTAATGAGCAGTTCTTC.

The chain joins TRBV18 to TRBJ1-4; D gene ambiguous. Germline-derived CDR1 and CDR2 are KGHSH and LQKENI. The CDR3 has 15 amino acids. Trimming stripped 3 bases from V and 8 bases from J, with 16 bases between. CDR3 protein: CASSPRPPRNEKLFF. The DNA for the CDR3 is TGTGCCAGCTCACCGAGACCCCCTAGAAACGAAAAACTGTTTTTT.

The gene calls are TRBV19 and TRBJ1-1; the D is unclear. The CDR3 length is 15 residues. Trimming removed 6 bases at V and 2 bases at J, with 16 bases between. Germline CDR1 reads LNHDA; CDR2 reads SQIVND (reference sequence). In DNA, the CDR3 is TGTGCCAGTAGCCTCCAGGTAGGAGGAAACACTGAAGCTTTCTTT. Its protein product is CASSLQVGGNTEAFF.

The gene calls are TRBV10-1 and TRBJ2-7, with 11 bases matching TRBD2. The CDR3 has 14 amino acids. Trimming took 2 bases from V and 3 from J; bases not matched to a gene: 0. The V gene's germline CDR1 is WNHNN and CDR2 SYGVQD (reference sequence). This CDR3 reads CASSEGLAGYEQYF. CDR3 in DNA: TGCGCCAGCAGTGAGGGACTAGCGGGCTACGAGCAGTACTTC.

The gene calls are TRBV11-2 and TRBJ2-1; D remains ambiguous. V lost 0 bases and J 10 bases, leaving 10 bases between the germline ends. The CDR3 has 13 residues. Germline CDR1 and CDR2: SGHAT and FQNNGV. CDR3 DNA sequence: TGTGCCAGCAGCTTAGATCTGAGCAACGAGCAGTTCTTC. This codes for CASSLDLSNEQFF.

The rearrangement joins TRBV2 to TRBJ1-5, with D unresolved. CDR3 length: 13 amino acids. Trimming removed 1 base from V and 6 bases from J, with 7 bases in between. The germline V gene has CDR1 SNHLY and CDR2 FYNNEI. CDR3 nucleotide sequence: TGTGCCAGCAGTGAAGGGTTAGGTCAGCCCCAGCATTTT. Protein product: CASSEGLGQPQHF.

CDR3 loop: CASSSAIRLNTEAFF. The CDR3 DNA is TGTGCCAGCAGCTCAGCAATCAGGTTGAACACTGAAGCTTTCTTT. This rearrangement joins TRBV7-2 to TRBJ1-1; D not resolved. Trimming took off 4 bases at V and 0 bases at J, with 12 bases between the two ends. This CDR3 comprises 15 residues. Looked up from germline, CDR1 is SGHTA and CDR2 is FQGNSA. The full variable domain, with the rest looked up from reference TRBV7-2 and TRBJ1-1, is GAGVSQSPSNKVTEKGKDVELRCDPISGHTALYWYRQSLGQGLEFLIYFQGNSAPDKSGLPSDRFSAERTGGSVSTLTIQRTQQEDSAVYLCASSSAIRLNTEAFFGQGTRLTVV.

The rearrangement joins TRBV11-2 to TRBJ2-7; 10 nucleotides line up with TRBD2. Per germline, CDR1 SGHAT and CDR2 FQNNGV. Trimming took 5 bases from V and 5 from J; bases not matched to a gene: 3. This CDR3 is 13 amino acids long. CDR3 nucleotide sequence: TGTGCCAGCAGCCTAGGACTAGCGGACGAGCAGTACTTC. It yields the protein CASSLGLADEQYF. Based on the CDR3 plus reference TRBV11-2 and TRBJ2-7, the full variable domain is EAGVAQSPRYKIIEKRQSVAFWCNPISGHATLYWYQQILGQGPKLLIQFQNNGVVDDSQLPKDRFSAERLKGVDSTLKIQPAKLEDSAVYLCASSLGLADEQYFGPGTRLTVT.

The chain couples TRBV19 to TRBJ1-2; D gene ambiguous. Germline CDR1 and CDR2: LNHDA and SQIVND (reference sequence). The ends were cut back, 6 bases at V and 4 bases at J, with 12 bases in the middle. This CDR3 contains 13 residues. The CDR3 loop reads CASSAGDLYGYTF. The DNA for the CDR3 is TGTGCCAGTAGCGCCGGGGATCTCTATGGCTACACCTTC.

The chain links TRBV6-6 to TRBJ2-3, with D possibly TRBD2 on 6 matching bases. The CDR3 covers 14 residues. Trimming shortened V by 7 bases and J by 8 bases, and 19 bases separated the two germline ends. Looked up from germline, CDR1 is MNHNY and CDR2 is SVGAGI (reference sequence). CDR3 sequence reads: CASTRGGVGGTQYF. Written as DNA, the CDR3 is TGTGCCAGCACCCGGGGAGGCGTTGGGGGTACGCAGTATTTT.

The rearrangement links TRBV19 to TRBJ2-4; perhaps TRBD2 as D (6 bases). The CDR3 has 14 amino acids. Trimming shortened V by 5 bases and J by 5 bases, and 13 bases separated the two germline ends. Germline loops: CDR1 LNHDA, CDR2 SQIVND (reference sequence). CDR3 loop: CASSSPGRQNIQYF. CDR3 bases: TGTGCCAGTAGTTCCCCCGGGAGACAAAACATTCAGTACTTC.

The chain is built from TRBV28 and TRBJ2-7, with D unclear. The CDR3 length is 13 residues. Germline values: CDR1 MDHEN, CDR2 SYDVKM. V was clipped by 8 bases and J by 2 bases, with 13 bases between them. The CDR3 loop reads CASSIPTPYEQYF. Here the CDR3 DNA reads TGTGCCAGCTCCATTCCCACCCCCTACGAGCAGTACTTC. Variable domain in full (rest from reference TRBV28 and TRBJ2-7): DVKVTQSSRYLVKRTGEKVFLECVQDMDHENMFWYRQDPGLGLRLIYFSYDVKMKEKGDIPEGYSVSREKKERFSLILESASTNQTSMYLCASSIPTPYEQYFGPGTRLTVT.

The rearrangement uses TRBV5-1 and TRBJ1-1; D possibly corresponds to TRBD1 (5 bases). Germline V gene lookup returns CDR1 SGHRS and CDR2 YFSETQ. This CDR3 contains 15 residues. The V end was cut by 1 base, the J end by 0 bases, with 10 bases between. The CDR3 here is CASSLLGGMNTEAFF. For the CDR3, the DNA is TGCGCCAGCAGCTTGTTGGGGGGTATGAACACTGAAGCTTTCTTT.

The chain uses TRBV4-3 and TRBJ1-3; D is ambiguous. Germline V lookup: CDR1 LGHNA, CDR2 YSLEER. Between the trimmed V and J ends, which lost 1 base and 0 bases, there was a span of 13 bases. This CDR3 region has 17 residues. The CDR3 spells CASSQVEAASSGNTIYF. CDR3 nucleotides: TGCGCCAGCAGCCAAGTAGAGGCCGCGAGCTCTGGAAACACCATATATTTT.

This clone was observed once. The V call is TRBV7-2, the J call TRBJ1-2, with TRBD1 matching over 7 bases. Germline CDR1 is SGHTA and CDR2 is FQGNSA. J was trimmed by 4 bases and V by 3 bases; bases with no gene match: 5. The CDR3 contains 14 residues. CDR3 sequence: CASSFPGTVYGYTF. DNA for the CDR3: TGTGCCAGCAGCTTCCCCGGGACAGTCTATGGCTACACCTTC.

V gene TRBV7-2 combines with J gene TRBJ2-7; the D is unclear. Looked up from germline, CDR1 is SGHTA and CDR2 is FQGNSA. V was cut by 5 bases and J by 0 bases, with 8 bases left in between. The CDR3 runs to 13 residues. CDR3 residues: CASSLSFSYEQYF. CDR3 nucleotide sequence: TGTGCCAGCAGCCTTTCCTTCTCCTACGAGCAGTACTTC.

The CDR3 here is CASSSTDTQYF. As DNA, the CDR3 is TGTGCCAGCAGTAGCACAGATACGCAGTATTTT. The gene calls are TRBV6-1 and TRBJ2-3; unclear D gene. There are 11 residues in the CDR3. The V end was cut by 5 bases, the J end by 0 bases, with 0 bases between. Germline CDR1 MNHNS, CDR2 SASEGT.

The rearrangement links TRBV5-1 to TRBJ2-7; TRBD2 matches at 11 bases. The CDR3 is 17 residues long. The germline V gene encodes CDR1 SGHRS and CDR2 YFSETQ. With 1 base clipped from V and 5 bases from J, the junction kept 11 bases outside the gene matches. CDR3 loop: CASSLILAGDSGHEQYF. The CDR3 bases are TGCGCCAGCAGCTTGATACTAGCGGGAGATTCAGGCCACGAGCAGTACTTC. The full variable domain, in which reference TRBV5-1 and TRBJ2-7 provide the parts outside the CDR3, is KAGVTQTPRYLIKTRGQQVTLSCSPISGHRSVSWYQQTPGQGLQFLFEYFSETQRNKGNFPGRFSGRQFSNSRSEMNVSTLELGDSALYLCASSLILAGDSGHEQYFGPGTRLTVT.

This chain connects TRBV5-1 to TRBJ2-7, with 12 bases identical to TRBD2. CDR1 is SGHRS, CDR2 YFSETQ, per germline. Trimming removed 2 bases from V and 6 bases from J; junction bases left unmatched: 6. This CDR3 has 15 amino acids. The CDR3 loop is CASSLTTSGGFEQYF. CDR3 sequence (DNA): TGCGCCAGCAGCTTAACGACTAGCGGGGGTTTCGAGCAGTACTTC.

The V call is TRBV7-8, the J call TRBJ1-6; TRBD1 aligns across 9 bases. The germline V gene has CDR1 SGHVS and CDR2 FQNEAQ. CDR3 length equals 14 residues. V lost 5 bases and J lost 8; bases outside the gene matches: 4. The CDR3 nucleotides read TGTGCCAGCAGCCGGGACAGGGCATATTCACCCCTCCACTTT. This codes for CASSRDRAYSPLHF. The full variable domain, completed using reference TRBV7-8 and TRBJ1-6, is GAGVSQSPRYKVAKRGQDVALRCDPISGHVSLFWYQQALGQGPEFLTYFQNEAQLDKSGLPSDRFFAERPEGSVSTLKIQRTQQEDSAVYLCASSRDRAYSPLHFGNGTRLTVT.

The CDR3 DNA reads as TGTGCCAGCTCACGTTTGGACAGGTCATCGGTCAATGAGCAGTTCTTC. It yields the protein CASSRLDRSSVNEQFF. The chain joins TRBV18 to TRBJ2-1, with 7 bases matching TRBD1. Germline V gene data show CDR1 as KGHSH and CDR2 as LQKENI. The J segment lost 6 bases and the V segment lost 4 bases, leaving 12 bases of the junction unmatched. The CDR3 loop spans 16 amino acids.

The J gene is TRBJ1-1, the V gene TRBV7-8, with 9 bases matching TRBD1. There are 14 residues in the CDR3. CDR1 is SGHVS, CDR2 FQNEAQ, per germline. Losses at the gene ends were 7 bases for V and 5 bases for J; bases not matched to a gene: 8. CDR3 sequence: CASIKDRGGTEAFF. CDR3 coding DNA: TGTGCCAGCATAAAGGACAGGGGTGGGACTGAAGCTTTCTTT.